The TCR beta chain described here comes from a study of T cells after yellow fever vaccination. Points from the study as a whole: It was a small share of clonotypes that appeared in both CD4 and CD8 compartments. Abundant clonotypes from the bulk population could contaminate FACS-sorted repertoires. Compared with primary, the secondary response was weaker and peaked at day 5, not 15.

Looked up from germline, CDR1 is LGHNA and CDR2 is YNFKEQ. The CDR3 contains 15 residues. V was clipped by 1 base and J by 5 bases; unmatched bases: 8. A 5'RACE template-switching step, the method used to make TCR cDNA, added a universal primer site and UMIs. MiXCR, run by TCRdb on the 5' RACE reads, gives a single entry per CDR3 protein. The data contain just under 600,000 distinct CDR3 sequences, 13% of them singletons. This clonotype appeared many times. Its target is unknown. The rearrangement joins TRBV4-2 to TRBJ2-7; 7 bases align to TRBD2. This receptor was taken from a man younger than 45 who received the YFV17D yellow fever vaccine. The specimen was PBMCs, collected on the day of the yellow fever booster vaccination. The CDR3 DNA follows: TGTGCCAGCAGCCAAGGGGAGAGCGGGGCGCACGAGCAGTACTTC. Protein sequence: CASSQGESGAHEQYF.